These 2 T cell receptor beta chains came from one sample sequenced in a study of blood T cell repertoires in COVID-19. TCRdb's copy holds only in-frame clones and misses some; the assay was immunoSEQ multiplex PCR. This sample has 150,000 to 200,000 clones, with almost 90% found just once. The material sequenced was peripheral blood. All receptors derive from a man aged 45-65 years with acute or convalescent COVID-19.

The gene calls are TRBV25-1 and TRBJ2-3; tentatively, D is TRBD1 (5 bases). V was clipped by 0 bases and J by 0 bases, with 13 bases between them. Per germline, CDR1 MGHDK and CDR2 SYGVNS. The CDR3 covers 17 residues. The CDR3 DNA sequence: TGTGCCAGCAGTGAATATCGGGCTTCAGGGAGCACAGATACGCAGTATTTT. This translates into CASSEYRASGSTDTQYF.

The V and J genes are TRBV6-5 and TRBJ2-7, with TRBD2 matching 8 bases. The CDR3 spans 14 residues. J was trimmed by 5 bases and V by 6 bases; bases with no gene match: 9. The V gene's germline CDR1 is MNHEY and CDR2 SVGAGI. The CDR3 spells CASRPGLDRHEQYF. The CDR3 region has the DNA TGTGCCAGCAGACCGGGACTAGACCGCCACGAGCAGTACTTC.